This TCR beta chain was captured by sequencing in a study of blood T cell repertoires in COVID-19. About the research overall: COVID-19 samples from acute and convalescent phases originated in the United States, Italy and Spain. The cDNA or gDNA used as material had been derived from T cells, B-cell-depleted T cells, or PBMCs.

As originally analysed: Nucleated cell counts were estimated from reference gene primer amplification. Sequencing was performed with immunoSEQ multiplex PCR; in TCRdb, only in-frame clones are kept and a portion is missing. D and trimming were read from the DNA, whereas the V and J calls and clone size are those reported in that table. The sample lists around 120,000 clones, over 70% occurring once. With 3 bases removed from V and 8 bases from J, the gap between germline ends came to 8 bases. The CDR3 runs to 12 residues. The TCR comes from a woman aged 70 to 79 with acute or convalescent COVID-19. The V and J genes are TRBV12-3 or TRBV12-4 and TRBJ2-1; no firm D call. The specimen sequenced was peripheral blood. The CDR3 sequence is CASSFGFDEQFF. The CDR3 DNA is TGTGCCAGCAGTTTCGGGTTTGATGAGCAGTTCTTC.